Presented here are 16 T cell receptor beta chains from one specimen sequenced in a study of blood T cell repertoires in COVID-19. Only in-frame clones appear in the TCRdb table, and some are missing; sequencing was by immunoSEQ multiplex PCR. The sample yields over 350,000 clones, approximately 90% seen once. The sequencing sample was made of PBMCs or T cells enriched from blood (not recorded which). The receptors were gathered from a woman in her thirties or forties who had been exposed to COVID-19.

CDR3 bases: TGCGCCAGCAGCTTGGACCTACCATCCCATTCACCCCTCCACTTT. This translates into CASSLDLPSHSPLHF. This sequence joins TRBV5-1 and TRBJ1-6; D not certain. The V and J ends lost 0 bases and 8 bases respectively, with 12 bases between them. The germline gives CDR1 SGHRS, CDR2 YFSETQ. The CDR3 sequence is 15 residues long. The whole variable domain, remainder taken from reference TRBV5-1 and TRBJ1-6, is KAGVTQTPRYLIKTRGQQVTLSCSPISGHRSVSWYQQTPGQGLQFLFEYFSETQRNKGNFPGRFSGRQFSNSRSEMNVSTLELGDSALYLCASSLDLPSHSPLHFGNGTRLTVT.

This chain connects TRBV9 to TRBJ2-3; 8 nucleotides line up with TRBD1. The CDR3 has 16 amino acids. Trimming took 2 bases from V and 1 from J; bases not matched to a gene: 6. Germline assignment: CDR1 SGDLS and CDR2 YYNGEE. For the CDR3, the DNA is TGTGCCAGCAGCGTGGACAGGGTTCGAGGCACAGATACGCAGTATTTT. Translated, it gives CASSVDRVRGTDTQYF.

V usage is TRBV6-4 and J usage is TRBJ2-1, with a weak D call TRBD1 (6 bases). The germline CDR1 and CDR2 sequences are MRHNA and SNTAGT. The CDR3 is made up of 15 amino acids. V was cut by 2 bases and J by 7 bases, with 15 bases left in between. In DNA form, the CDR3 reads TGTGCCAGCAGTGACAGTCCTGGAAGGGGGAATGAGCAGTTCTTC. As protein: CASSDSPGRGNEQFF.

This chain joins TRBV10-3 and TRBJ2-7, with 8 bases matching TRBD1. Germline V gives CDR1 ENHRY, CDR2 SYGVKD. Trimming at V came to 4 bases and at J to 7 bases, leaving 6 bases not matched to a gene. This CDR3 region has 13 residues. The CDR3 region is CAISAGQAQEQYF. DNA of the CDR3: TGTGCCATCAGTGCGGGACAGGCACAAGAGCAGTACTTC.

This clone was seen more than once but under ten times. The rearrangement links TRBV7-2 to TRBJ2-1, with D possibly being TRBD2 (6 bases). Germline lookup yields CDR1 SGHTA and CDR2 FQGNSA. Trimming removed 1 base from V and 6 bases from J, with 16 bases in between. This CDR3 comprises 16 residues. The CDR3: CASSLGVLASSNEQFF. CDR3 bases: TGTGCCAGCAGCTTAGGCGTACTAGCATCTTCCAATGAGCAGTTCTTC.

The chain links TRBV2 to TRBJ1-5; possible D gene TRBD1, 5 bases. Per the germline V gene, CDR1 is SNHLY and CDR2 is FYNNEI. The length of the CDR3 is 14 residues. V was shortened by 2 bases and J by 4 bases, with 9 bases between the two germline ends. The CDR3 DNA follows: TGTGCCAGCAGTGAACAGGGTAGAAATCAGCCCCAGCATTTT. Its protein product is CASSEQGRNQPQHF.

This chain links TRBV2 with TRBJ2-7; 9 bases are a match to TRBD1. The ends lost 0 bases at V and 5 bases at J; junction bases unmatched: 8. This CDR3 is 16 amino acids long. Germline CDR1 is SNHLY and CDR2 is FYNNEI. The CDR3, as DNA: TGTGCCAGCAGTGAAGCGCTAAGGACAGGGGCCCACGAGCAGTACTTC. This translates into CASSEALRTGAHEQYF.

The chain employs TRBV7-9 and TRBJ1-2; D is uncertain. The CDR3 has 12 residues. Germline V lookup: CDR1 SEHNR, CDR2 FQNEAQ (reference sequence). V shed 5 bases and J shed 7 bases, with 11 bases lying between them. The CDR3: CASSPRLSGYTF. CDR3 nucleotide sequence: TGTGCCAGCAGCCCACGGTTGAGTGGCTACACCTTC.

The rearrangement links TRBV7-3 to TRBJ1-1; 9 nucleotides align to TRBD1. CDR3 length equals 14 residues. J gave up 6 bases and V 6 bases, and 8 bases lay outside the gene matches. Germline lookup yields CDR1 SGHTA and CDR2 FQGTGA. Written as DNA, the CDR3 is TGTGCCAGCAGACAAGACAGGGGGAGGTCTGAAGCTTTCTTT. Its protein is CASRQDRGRSEAFF.

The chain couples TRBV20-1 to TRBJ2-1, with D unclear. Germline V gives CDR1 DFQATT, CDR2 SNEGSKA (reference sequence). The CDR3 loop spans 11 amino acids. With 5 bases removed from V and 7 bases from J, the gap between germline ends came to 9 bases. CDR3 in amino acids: CSAPLSNEQFF. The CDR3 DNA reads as TGCAGTGCTCCCCTTTCGAATGAGCAGTTCTTC.

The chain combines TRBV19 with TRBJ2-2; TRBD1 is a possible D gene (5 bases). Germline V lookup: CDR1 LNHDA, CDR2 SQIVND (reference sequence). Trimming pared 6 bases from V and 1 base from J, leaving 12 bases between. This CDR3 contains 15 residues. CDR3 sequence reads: CASSPGHLNTGELFF. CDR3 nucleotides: TGTGCCAGTAGCCCTGGACACCTGAACACCGGGGAGCTGTTTTTT.

The CDR3, as DNA: TGTGCCAGCAGTGAATCCGAGTACTCTGGAAACACCATATATTTT. Translated, it gives CASSESEYSGNTIYF. The genes are TRBV2 and TRBJ1-3; D call uncertain. The ends were cut back, 2 bases at V and 0 bases at J, with 8 bases in the middle. This CDR3 contains 15 residues. Germline V gene data show CDR1 as SNHLY and CDR2 as FYNNEI.

The CDR3 DNA reads TGTGCCAGCAGCTCCCTCCGGACTGTAGATAATTCACCCCTCCACTTT. Protein: CASSSLRTVDNSPLHF. This rearrangement joins TRBV7-6 to TRBJ1-6; D gene unclear. The germline V gene encodes CDR1 SGHVS and CDR2 FNYEAQ. The CDR3 is 16 amino acids. With 4 bases removed from V and 5 bases from J, the gap between germline ends came to 15 bases.

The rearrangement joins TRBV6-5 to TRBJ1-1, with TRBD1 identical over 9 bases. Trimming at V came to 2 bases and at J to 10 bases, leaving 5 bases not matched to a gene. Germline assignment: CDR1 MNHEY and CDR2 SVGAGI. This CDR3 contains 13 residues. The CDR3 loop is CASSYGTGSGAFF. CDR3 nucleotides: TGTGCCAGCAGTTACGGGACAGGGAGCGGAGCTTTCTTT.

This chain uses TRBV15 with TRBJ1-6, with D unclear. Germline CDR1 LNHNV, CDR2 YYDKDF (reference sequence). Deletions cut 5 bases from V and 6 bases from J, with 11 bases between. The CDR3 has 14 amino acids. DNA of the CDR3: TGTGCCACCAGCCTCAGTCAGTCTAATTCACCCCTCCACTTT. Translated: CATSLSQSNSPLHF. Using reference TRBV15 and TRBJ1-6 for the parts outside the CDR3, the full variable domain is DAMVIQNPRYQVTQFGKPVTLSCSQTLNHNVMYWYQQKSSQAPKLLFHYYDKDFNNEADTPDNFQSRRPNTSFCFLDIRSPGLGDTAMYLCATSLSQSNSPLHFGNGTRLTVT.

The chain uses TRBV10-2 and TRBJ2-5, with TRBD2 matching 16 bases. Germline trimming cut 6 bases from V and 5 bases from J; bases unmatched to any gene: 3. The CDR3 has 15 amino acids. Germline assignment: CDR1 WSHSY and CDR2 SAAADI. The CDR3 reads CASRGLAGGPETQYF. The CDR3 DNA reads TGCGCCAGCAGGGGACTAGCGGGGGGGCCCGAGACCCAGTACTTC.